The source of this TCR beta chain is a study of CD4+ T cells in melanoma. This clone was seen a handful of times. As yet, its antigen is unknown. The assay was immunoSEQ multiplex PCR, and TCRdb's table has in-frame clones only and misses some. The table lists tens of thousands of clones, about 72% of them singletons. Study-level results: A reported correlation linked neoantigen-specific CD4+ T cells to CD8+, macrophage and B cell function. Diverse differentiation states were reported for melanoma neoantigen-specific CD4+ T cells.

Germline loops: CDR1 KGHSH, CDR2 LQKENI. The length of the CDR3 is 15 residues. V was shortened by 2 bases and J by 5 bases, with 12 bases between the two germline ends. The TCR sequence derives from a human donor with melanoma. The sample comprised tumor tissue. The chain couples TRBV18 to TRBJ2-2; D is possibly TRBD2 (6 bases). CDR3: CASSPSRGKTGELFF. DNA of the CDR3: TGTGCCAGCTCACCATCCCGGGGGAAGACCGGGGAGCTGTTTTTT.